These T cell receptor beta chains were read from a single sample in a study of siplizumab effects on memory and regulatory T cells. The method was immunoSEQ multiplex PCR; TCRdb's version includes in-frame clones alone and lacks a portion of them. This table holds over 70,000 clones, about 90% found once. The sequenced material came from CD4+ T cells sorted from blood. These receptors all come from a human donor in good health. Both conserved end residues are part of each CDR3. The order of the fields is V gene, J gene, clone size, D gene, CDR3 length, CDR3 protein, CDR3 DNA. The D gene is left open where the match is weak. Some rows mark clone size as missing; the rest say once, few, many or name a class of expanded clone.

V: TRBV7-2; J: TRBJ2-4; size: once; D: TRBD1; length: 14; CDR3: CASSKQGAKNIQYF; DNA: TGTGCCAGCAGCAAACAGGGGGCCAAAAACATTCAGTACTTC
V: TRBV5-1; J: TRBJ2-1; size: NA; D: NA; length: 16; CDR3: CASSLGLRAAYNEQFF; DNA: TGCGCCAGCAGCTTGGGGCTCAGGGCCGCCTACAATGAGCAGTTCTTC
V: TRBV5-5; J: TRBJ1-1; size: NA; D: NA; length: 16; CDR3: CASGLRPQGRNTEAFF; DNA: TGTGCCAGCGGCCTTCGACCCCAGGGGAGGAACACTGAAGCTTTCTTT
V: TRBV18; J: TRBJ2-7; size: NA; D: TRBD2; length: 12; CDR3: CASSAGGREQYF; DNA: TGTGCCAGCTCCGCGGGGGGCCGTGAGCAGTACTTC
V: TRBV21-1; J: TRBJ2-3; size: NA; D: NA; length: 16; CDR3: CASSETRQRSADTQYF; DNA: TGTGCCAGCAGCGAAACTCGACAGCGAAGCGCAGATACGCAGTATTTT
V: TRBV5-4; J: TRBJ2-1; size: NA; D: NA; length: 11; CDR3: CASSLGPEQFF; DNA: TGTGCCAGCAGCTTGGGACCCGAGCAGTTCTTC
V: TRBV5-1; J: TRBJ2-1; size: NA; D: TRBD2; length: 17; CDR3: CASSLSPWAGGTNEQFF; DNA: TGCGCCAGCAGCTTGAGCCCCTGGGCGGGAGGGACTAATGAGCAGTTCTTC
V: TRBV5-1; J: TRBJ2-5; size: NA; D: TRBD2; length: 16; CDR3: CASSQATSGRGETQYF; DNA: TGCGCCAGCAGCCAAGCTACTAGCGGGAGAGGAGAGACCCAGTACTTC
V: TRBV6-6; J: TRBJ2-5; size: NA; D: NA; length: 14; CDR3: CASRTGTHQETQYF; DNA: TGTGCCAGCAGAACCGGGACGCACCAAGAGACCCAGTACTTC
V: TRBV10-2; J: TRBJ2-7; size: NA; D: NA; length: 14; CDR3: CASKIEDIGYEQYF; DNA: TGCGCCAGCAAGATAGAGGACATAGGCTACGAGCAGTACTTC
V: TRBV6-6; J: TRBJ2-7; size: NA; D: TRBD1; length: 12; CDR3: CFLPGQTYEQYF; DNA: TGTTTCCTGCCGGGACAGACCTACGAGCAGTACTTC
V: TRBV20-1; J: TRBJ1-1; size: NA; D: NA; length: 11; CDR3: CSASEWMGAFF; DNA: TGCAGTGCTAGTGAATGGATGGGGGCTTTCTTT
V: TRBV19; J: TRBJ2-3; size: NA; D: TRBD1; length: 18; CDR3: CASSKLPGQGGGTDTQYF; DNA: TGTGCCAGTAGTAAACTACCGGGACAGGGAGGTGGAACAGATACGCAGTATTTT
V: TRBV7-9; J: TRBJ2-7; size: NA; D: NA; length: 15; CDR3: CASSSRQGTHYEQYF; DNA: TGTGCCAGCAGCTCTCGGCAGGGAACACACTACGAGCAGTACTTC
V: TRBV12-5; J: TRBJ1-5; size: NA; D: TRBD1; length: 17; CDR3: CASGLPLDRGRNQPQHF; DNA: TGTGCTAGTGGTTTACCCCTAGACAGGGGCCGGAATCAGCCCCAGCATTTT
V: TRBV19; J: TRBJ1-1; size: NA; D: NA; length: 15; CDR3: CASRLPTIPTTEAFF; DNA: TGTGCCAGTAGGCTGCCAACTATCCCAACCACTGAAGCTTTCTTT
V: TRBV2; J: TRBJ2-1; size: NA; D: NA; length: 12; CDR3: CASRQGYNEQFF; DNA: TGTGCCAGCAGACAGGGCTACAATGAGCAGTTCTTC
V: TRBV19; J: TRBJ1-3; size: once; D: NA; length: 14; CDR3: CATKSQGTGNTIYF; DNA: TGTGCCACTAAATCTCAGGGAACTGGAAACACCATATATTTT
V: TRBV4-1; J: TRBJ2-7; size: NA; D: TRBD2; length: 17; CDR3: CASSQGLAGGLSYEQYF; DNA: TGCGCCAGCAGCCAAGGACTAGCGGGAGGTCTCTCCTACGAGCAGTACTTC
V: TRBV2; J: TRBJ1-5; size: NA; D: NA; length: 16; CDR3: CASSTGLGYSNQPQHF; DNA: TGTGCCAGCAGCACAGGGCTGGGGTATAGCAATCAGCCCCAGCATTTT
V: TRBV11-3; J: TRBJ2-7; size: NA; D: NA; length: 14; CDR3: CASSLWSSSYEQYF; DNA: TGTGCCAGCAGCTTATGGAGTAGCTCCTACGAGCAGTACTTC
V: TRBV2; J: TRBJ2-3; size: NA; D: TRBD1; length: 15; CDR3: CASSLDRGDTDTQYF; DNA: TGTGCCAGCAGTCTAGACAGGGGAGATACAGATACGCAGTATTTT